This T cell receptor (beta chain) was identified during a study of blood T cell repertoires in COVID-19. CDR1 and CDR2 from the germline V gene are ENHRY and SYGVKD. The CDR3 runs to 12 residues. The V end lost 3 bases, the J end lost 7 bases, and 7 bases lay between the germline ends. Original analysis: Cell counts per sample came from amplifying reference gene primers. The method was immunoSEQ multiplex PCR; TCRdb's version includes in-frame clones alone and lacks a portion of them. V, J and clone size were drawn from that table, and D and trimming were deduced from the DNA. The top ten clones hold 25% to 40% of a sample with 12,000 to 15,000 clones, about 86% of them seen once.

This rearrangement joins TRBV10-3 to TRBJ1-5; D unresolved. The TCR comes from a human donor in a cohort sampled during active COVID-19. The sequenced sample was peripheral blood. CDR3 DNA: TGTGCCATCAGTGAAGGGAGACAGCCCCAGCATTTT. Amino acids: CAISEGRQPQHF.